This T cell receptor beta chain comes out of a study of shared clonotypes between healthy human individuals. Study-wide results and caveats: For sorted subsets, rarefaction showed incomplete sequencing despite large depth.

From germline, CDR1 is MGHDK and CDR2 SYGVNS. This CDR3 is built from 17 residues. V shed 3 bases and J shed 3 bases, with 18 bases lying between them. With regard to this clone: Its antigen is still unknown.

Profiling relied on immunoSEQ multiplex PCR, and the TCRdb table lists in-frame clones only, not all of them. The sample yields more than 1,200,000 clones, roughly 98.5% seen once. The specimen sequenced was naive CD4+ T cells sorted from blood. Subset specified: CD45RA+ positively selected. The sequence came from a man aged 25-45 years in good health. This chain joins TRBV25-1 and TRBJ2-1, with unresolved D. The CDR3 sequence is CASSDYVGTNFYNEQFF. For the CDR3, the DNA is TGTGCCAGCAGTGACTATGTAGGAACTAACTTCTACAATGAGCAGTTCTTC. Combining the CDR3 with reference TRBV25-1 and TRBJ2-1 gives the whole variable domain EADIYQTPRYLVIGTGKKITLECSQTMGHDKMYWYQQDPGMELHLIHYSYGVNSTEKGDLSSESTVSRIRTEHFPLTLESARPSHTSQYLCASSDYVGTNFYNEQFFGPGTRLTVL.